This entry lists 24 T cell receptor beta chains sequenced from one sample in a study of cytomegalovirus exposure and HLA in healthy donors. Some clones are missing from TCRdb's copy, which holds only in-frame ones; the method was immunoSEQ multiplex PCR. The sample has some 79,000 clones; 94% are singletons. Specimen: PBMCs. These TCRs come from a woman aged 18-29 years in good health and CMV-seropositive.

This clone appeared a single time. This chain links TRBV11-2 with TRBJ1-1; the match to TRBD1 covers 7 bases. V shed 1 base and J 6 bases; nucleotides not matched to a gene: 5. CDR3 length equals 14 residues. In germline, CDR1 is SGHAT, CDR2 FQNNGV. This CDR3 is CASSLGATGSEAFF. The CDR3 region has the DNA TGTGCCAGCAGCTTAGGGGCGACAGGGTCTGAAGCTTTCTTT.

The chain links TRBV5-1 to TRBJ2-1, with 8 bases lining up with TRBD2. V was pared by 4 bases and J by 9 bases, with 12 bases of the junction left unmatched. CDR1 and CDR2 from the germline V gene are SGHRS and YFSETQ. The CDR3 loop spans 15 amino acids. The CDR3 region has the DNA TGCGCCAGCAGCCCTGTTCCCGGGGGGGTGGCTGAGCAGTTCTTC. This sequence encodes CASSPVPGGVAEQFF.

DNA of the CDR3: TGTGCCAGCAGTTTGGAACTAGCGGGCGACGAGCAGTTCTTC. It encodes CASSLELAGDEQFF. J is TRBJ2-1 and V is TRBV6-5; the match to TRBD2 covers 9 bases. This CDR3 region has 14 residues. Germline CDR1 and CDR2: MNHEY and SVGAGI. V gave up 4 bases and J gave up 10 bases; unmatched junction bases: 8.

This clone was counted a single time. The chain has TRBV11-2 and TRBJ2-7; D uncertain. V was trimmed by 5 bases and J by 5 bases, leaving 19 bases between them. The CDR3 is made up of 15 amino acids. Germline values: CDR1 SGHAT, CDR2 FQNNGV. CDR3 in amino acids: CASSTQTRSIDEQYF. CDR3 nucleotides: TGTGCCAGCAGCACCCAAACGAGGAGCATCGACGAGCAGTACTTC.

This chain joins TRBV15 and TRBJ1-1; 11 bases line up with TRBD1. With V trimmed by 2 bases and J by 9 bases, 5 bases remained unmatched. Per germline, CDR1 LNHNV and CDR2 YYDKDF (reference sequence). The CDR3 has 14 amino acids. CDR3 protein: CATSRRTGGVKAFF. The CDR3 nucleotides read TGTGCCACCAGCAGAAGGACAGGGGGCGTGAAAGCTTTCTTT.

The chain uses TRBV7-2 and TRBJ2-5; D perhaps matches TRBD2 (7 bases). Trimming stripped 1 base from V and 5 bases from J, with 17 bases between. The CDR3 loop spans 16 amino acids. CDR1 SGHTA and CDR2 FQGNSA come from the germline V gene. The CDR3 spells CASSLEGGGSGETQYF. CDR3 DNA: TGTGCCAGCAGCTTAGAGGGCGGGGGCTCGGGGGAGACCCAGTACTTC. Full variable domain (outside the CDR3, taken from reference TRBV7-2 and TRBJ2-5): GAGVSQSPSNKVTEKGKDVELRCDPISGHTALYWYRQSLGQGLEFLIYFQGNSAPDKSGLPSDRFSAERTGGSVSTLTIQRTQQEDSAVYLCASSLEGGGSGETQYFGPGTRLLVL.

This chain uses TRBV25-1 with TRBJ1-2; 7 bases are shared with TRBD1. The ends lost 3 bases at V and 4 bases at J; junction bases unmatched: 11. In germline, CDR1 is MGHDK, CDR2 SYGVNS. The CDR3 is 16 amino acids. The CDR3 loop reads CASSDRGLVGLYGYTF. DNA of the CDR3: TGTGCCAGCAGTGATAGGGGGCTGGTAGGTCTCTATGGCTACACCTTC.

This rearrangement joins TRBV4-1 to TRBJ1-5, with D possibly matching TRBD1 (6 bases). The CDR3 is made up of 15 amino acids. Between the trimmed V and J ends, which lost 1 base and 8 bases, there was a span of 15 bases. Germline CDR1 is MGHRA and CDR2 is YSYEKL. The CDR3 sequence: CASSQVGAGEEPQHF. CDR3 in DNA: TGCGCCAGCAGCCAAGTGGGGGCTGGGGAAGAGCCCCAGCATTTT.

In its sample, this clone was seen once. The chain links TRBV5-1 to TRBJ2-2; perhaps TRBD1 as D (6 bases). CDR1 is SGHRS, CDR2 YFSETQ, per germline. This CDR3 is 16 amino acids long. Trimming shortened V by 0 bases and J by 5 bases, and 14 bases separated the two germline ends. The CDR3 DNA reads TGCGCCAGCAGCTTGGGTCTGGGGGCGCGAACCGGGGAGCTGTTTTTT. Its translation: CASSLGLGARTGELFF.

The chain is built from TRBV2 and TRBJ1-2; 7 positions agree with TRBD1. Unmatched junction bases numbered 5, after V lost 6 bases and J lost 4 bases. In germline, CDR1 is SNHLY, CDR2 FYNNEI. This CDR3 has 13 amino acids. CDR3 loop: CASRDTGVYGYTF. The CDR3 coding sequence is TGTGCCAGCAGGGATACAGGGGTCTATGGCTACACCTTC.

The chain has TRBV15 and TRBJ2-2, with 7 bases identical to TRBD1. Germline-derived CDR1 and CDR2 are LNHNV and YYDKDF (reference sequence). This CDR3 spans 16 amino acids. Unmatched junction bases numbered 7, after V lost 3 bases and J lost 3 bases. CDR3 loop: CATSSPRTGYTGELFF. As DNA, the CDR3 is TGTGCCACCAGCAGCCCTCGGACAGGTTACACCGGGGAGCTGTTTTTT.

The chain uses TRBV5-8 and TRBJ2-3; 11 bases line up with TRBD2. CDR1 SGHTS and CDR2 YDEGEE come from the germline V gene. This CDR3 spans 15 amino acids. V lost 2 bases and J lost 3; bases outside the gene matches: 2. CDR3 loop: CASSFPSGGTDTQYF. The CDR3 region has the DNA TGTGCCAGCAGCTTTCCTAGCGGGGGGACAGATACGCAGTATTTT.

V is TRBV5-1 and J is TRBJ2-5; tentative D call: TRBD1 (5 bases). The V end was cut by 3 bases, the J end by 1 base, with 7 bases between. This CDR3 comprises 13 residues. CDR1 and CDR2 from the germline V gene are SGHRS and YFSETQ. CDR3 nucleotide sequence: TGCGCCAGCAGCTGGACACCCCAAGAGACCCAGTACTTC. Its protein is CASSWTPQETQYF.

For the CDR3, the DNA is TGTGCCAGCAGGGACAGACTCAATCAGCCCCAGCATTTT. Translated, it gives CASRDRLNQPQHF. The chain carries TRBV6-5 and TRBJ1-5, with a possible D match to TRBD1 (6 bases). The CDR3 loop spans 13 amino acids. The V end lost 6 bases, the J end lost 3 bases, and 9 bases lay between the germline ends. Germline-derived CDR1 and CDR2 are MNHEY and SVGAGI.

The CDR3 here is CASSLWDTSPAGNTIYF. The CDR3 DNA sequence: TGTGCCAGCAGCTTATGGGACACCAGTCCCGCTGGAAACACCATATATTTT. The chain joins TRBV11-2 to TRBJ1-3; maybe TRBD1 (6 bases). Germline V gene sequence: CDR1 SGHAT, CDR2 FQNNGV. V was trimmed by 2 bases and J by 2 bases, leaving 16 bases between them. The CDR3 is 17 amino acids. The variable domain in full, with the rest retrieved from reference TRBV11-2 and TRBJ1-3, is EAGVAQSPRYKIIEKRQSVAFWCNPISGHATLYWYQQILGQGPKLLIQFQNNGVVDDSQLPKDRFSAERLKGVDSTLKIQPAKLEDSAVYLCASSLWDTSPAGNTIYFGEGSWLTVV.

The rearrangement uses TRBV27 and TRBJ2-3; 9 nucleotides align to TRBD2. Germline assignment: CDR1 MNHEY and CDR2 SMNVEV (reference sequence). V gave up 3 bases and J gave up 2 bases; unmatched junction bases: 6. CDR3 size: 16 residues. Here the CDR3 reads CASSLSAGGTTDTQYF. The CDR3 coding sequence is TGTGCCAGCAGTTTGTCAGCGGGAGGCACCACAGATACGCAGTATTTT.

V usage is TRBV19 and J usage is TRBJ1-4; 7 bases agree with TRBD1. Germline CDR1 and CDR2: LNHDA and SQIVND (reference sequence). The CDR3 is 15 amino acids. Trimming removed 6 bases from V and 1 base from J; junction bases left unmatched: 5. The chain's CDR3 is CASRSRQGTNEKLFF. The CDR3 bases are TGTGCCAGTAGAAGTCGACAGGGAACTAATGAAAAACTGTTTTTT.

CDR3 region: CASSTQGAEAFF. CDR3 bases: TGTGCCAGCAGTACCCAGGGGGCTGAAGCTTTCTTT. The chain recombines TRBV6-5 with TRBJ1-1, with 7 positions matching TRBD1. After removal of 5 bases from V and 6 bases from J, the junction contained 3 bases not matched to a gene. CDR1 and CDR2 (germline): MNHEY, SVGAGI. The CDR3 is made up of 12 amino acids.

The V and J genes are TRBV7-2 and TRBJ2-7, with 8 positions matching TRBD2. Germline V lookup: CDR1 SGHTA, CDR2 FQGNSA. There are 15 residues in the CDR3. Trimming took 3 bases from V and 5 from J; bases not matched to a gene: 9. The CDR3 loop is CASSFAERESNEQYF. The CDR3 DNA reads TGTGCCAGCAGCTTCGCGGAGCGGGAGAGTAACGAGCAGTACTTC.

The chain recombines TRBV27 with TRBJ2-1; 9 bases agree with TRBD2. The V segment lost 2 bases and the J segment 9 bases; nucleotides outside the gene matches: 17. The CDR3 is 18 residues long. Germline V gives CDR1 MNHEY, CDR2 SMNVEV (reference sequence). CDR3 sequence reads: CASSLGVSAAGGPSEQFF. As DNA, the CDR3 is TGTGCCAGCAGTTTAGGTGTTTCCGCGGCGGGAGGGCCTAGTGAGCAGTTCTTC.

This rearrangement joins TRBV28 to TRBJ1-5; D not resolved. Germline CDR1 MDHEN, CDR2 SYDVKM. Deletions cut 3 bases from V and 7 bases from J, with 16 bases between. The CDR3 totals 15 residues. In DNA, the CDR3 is TGTGCCAGCAGTTTTCTATATTCGGGAGACCAGCCCCAGCATTTT. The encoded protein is CASSFLYSGDQPQHF.

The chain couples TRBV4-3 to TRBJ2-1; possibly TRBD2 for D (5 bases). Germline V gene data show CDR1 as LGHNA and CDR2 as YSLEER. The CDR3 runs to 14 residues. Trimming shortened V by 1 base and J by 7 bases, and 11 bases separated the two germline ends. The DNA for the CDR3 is TGCGCCAGCAGCCAAGTAGTGCGAGGGAATGAGCAGTTCTTC. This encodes CASSQVVRGNEQFF.

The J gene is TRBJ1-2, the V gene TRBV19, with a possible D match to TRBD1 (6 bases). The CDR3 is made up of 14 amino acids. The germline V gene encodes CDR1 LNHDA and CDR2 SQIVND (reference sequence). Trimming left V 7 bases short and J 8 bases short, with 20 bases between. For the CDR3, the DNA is TGTGCCAGTACTTATACCGGGACAAACGGGGGCTACACCTTC. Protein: CASTYTGTNGGYTF. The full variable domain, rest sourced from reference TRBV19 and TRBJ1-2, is DGGITQSPKYLFRKEGQNVTLSCEQNLNHDAMYWYRQDPGQGLRLIYYSQIVNDFQKGDIAEGYSVSREKKESFPLTVTSAQKNPTAFYLCASTYTGTNGGYTFGSGTRLTVV.

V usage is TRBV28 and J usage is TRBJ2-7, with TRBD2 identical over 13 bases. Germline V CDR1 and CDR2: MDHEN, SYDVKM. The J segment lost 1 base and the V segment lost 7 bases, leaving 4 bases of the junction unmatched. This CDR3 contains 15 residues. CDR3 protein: CASTRLAGGSYEQYF. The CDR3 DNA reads TGTGCCAGCACTCGACTAGCGGGAGGATCCTACGAGCAGTACTTC.